Each of the 17 T cell receptor beta chains below was sequenced from the same sample in a study of cytomegalovirus exposure and HLA in healthy donors. The PCR used 60 Vbeta and 13 Jbeta primers. Assay used: immunoSEQ multiplex PCR; TCRdb lists only in-frame clones, some missing. The listing contains more than 110,000 clones. Sequenced: PBMCs. The receptors shown here come from a man aged 40-49 years in good health and CMV-seronegative.

CDR3 region: CASSEVWKGYEQYF. CDR3 bases: TGTGCCAGCAGTGAAGTCTGGAAGGGGTACGAGCAGTACTTC. The V gene is TRBV6-1, the J gene TRBJ2-7, with a tentative D call TRBD1 (5 bases). This CDR3 has 14 residues. Germline CDR1 MNHNS, CDR2 SASEGT. Trimming took off 1 base at V and 4 bases at J, with 11 bases between the two ends.

CDR3 sequence (DNA): TGTGCCAGCAGAATGCGCCCTAACACTGAAGCTTTCTTT. This translates into CASRMRPNTEAFF. The chain links TRBV2 to TRBJ1-1; D is unresolved. Germline assignment: CDR1 SNHLY and CDR2 FYNNEI. V was trimmed by 6 bases and J by 2 bases, leaving 10 bases between them. CDR3 length equals 13 residues.

V gene TRBV18 combines with J gene TRBJ2-3; TRBD2 matches 12 bases. Germline V CDR1 and CDR2: KGHSH, LQKENI. This CDR3 comprises 15 residues. V lost 8 bases and J lost 0; bases outside the gene matches: 3. The CDR3 loop is CASRGTSGSTDTQYF. The CDR3 bases are TGTGCCAGCCGCGGGACTAGCGGGAGCACAGATACGCAGTATTTT.

V usage is TRBV19 and J usage is TRBJ1-2; tentatively, D is TRBD1 (6 bases). Between the trimmed V and J ends, which lost 3 bases and 4 bases, there was a span of 12 bases. Germline CDR1 reads LNHDA; CDR2 reads SQIVND (reference sequence). The CDR3 is 14 amino acids. The CDR3 DNA reads as TGTGCCAGTAGTATTCACAGGGACCGCTATGGCTACACCTTC. Translation gives CASSIHRDRYGYTF.

This rearrangement joins TRBV6-5 to TRBJ2-3; 8 nucleotides align to TRBD2. Per germline, CDR1 MNHEY and CDR2 SVGAGI. V lost 0 bases to trimming and J lost 4 bases; unmatched junction nucleotides: 6. This CDR3 has 16 amino acids. Written as DNA, the CDR3 is TGTGCCAGCAGTTACTCGTTCGAGCGGGGGTCAGATACGCAGTATTTT. It translates to CASSYSFERGSDTQYF.

The chain couples TRBV4-3 to TRBJ2-1; 7 bases are a match to TRBD2. Germline trimming cut 0 bases from V and 1 base from J; bases unmatched to any gene: 6. This CDR3 has 17 amino acids. Looked up from germline, CDR1 is LGHNA and CDR2 is YSLEER. The CDR3 reads CASSQDLAGESYNEQFF. CDR3 nucleotides: TGCGCCAGCAGCCAAGATTTGGCGGGGGAATCCTACAATGAGCAGTTCTTC.

The V gene is TRBV9, the J gene TRBJ1-5, with 7 nucleotides matching TRBD1. The germline gives CDR1 SGDLS, CDR2 YYNGEE. The CDR3 has 14 amino acids. The trim removed 4 bases at V and 7 bases at J, leaving 8 bases unmatched. CDR3 sequence reads: CASSPHRGQQPQHF. The CDR3 DNA reads as TGTGCCAGCAGCCCTCACAGGGGACAACAGCCCCAGCATTTT.

The V gene is TRBV5-1, the J gene TRBJ2-3; possibly TRBD2 for D (6 bases). The CDR3 length is 15 residues. V lost 3 bases, J lost 0 bases, and 11 bases lay in between. Germline V gives CDR1 SGHRS, CDR2 YFSETQ. CDR3 loop: CASSSTGTSTDTQYF. The CDR3 DNA reads TGCGCCAGCAGCTCAACCGGGACTAGCACAGATACGCAGTATTTT.

The rearrangement uses TRBV27 and TRBJ2-2; 10 bases line up with TRBD1. The CDR3 is 16 amino acids. Germline-derived CDR1 and CDR2 are MNHEY and SMNVEV (reference sequence). Trimming at V came to 2 bases and at J to 6 bases, leaving 6 bases not matched to a gene. The CDR3 spells CASSLPGQGLAGELFF. The CDR3 nucleotides are TGTGCCAGCAGTTTACCGGGACAGGGGCTGGCCGGGGAGCTGTTTTTT.

J is TRBJ2-7 and V is TRBV2; unclear D gene. This CDR3 contains 14 residues. Germline V gene sequence: CDR1 SNHLY, CDR2 FYNNEI. Trimming shortened V by 4 bases and J by 2 bases, and 12 bases separated the two germline ends. The CDR3 bases are TGTGCCAGCAGTGTGGGTACCACAGCCTACGAGCAGTACTTC. Its protein is CASSVGTTAYEQYF.

The chain uses TRBV9 and TRBJ2-5; 7 nucleotides agree with TRBD2. Germline V gives CDR1 SGDLS, CDR2 YYNGEE. J lost 6 bases, V lost 4 bases, and 6 bases had no gene match. The length of the CDR3 is 13 residues. The CDR3 sequence: CASSPQRGQTQYF. The DNA of the CDR3 is TGTGCCAGCAGCCCTCAGCGGGGTCAGACCCAGTACTTC.

This rearrangement joins TRBV5-1 to TRBJ2-5, with 11 bases fitting TRBD2. V was clipped by 4 bases and J by 4 bases; unmatched bases: 6. Germline loops: CDR1 SGHRS, CDR2 YFSETQ. The CDR3 has 15 residues. The DNA of the CDR3 is TGCGCCAGCAGCGGTAGCGGGGGGGACGGAGAGACCCAGTACTTC. This sequence encodes CASSGSGGDGETQYF.

This chain connects TRBV28 to TRBJ2-2; D may be TRBD1 (5 bases). This CDR3 is 15 amino acids long. From germline, CDR1 is MDHEN and CDR2 SYDVKM. Trimming removed 6 bases at V and 6 bases at J, with 17 bases between. CDR3 nucleotides: TGTGCCAGCAGACCTAGTAGGGGATCGGCCGGGGAGCTGTTTTTT. Protein sequence: CASRPSRGSAGELFF.

The chain links TRBV4-1 to TRBJ1-4, with D tentatively TRBD1 (6 bases). Deletions cut 1 base from V and 10 bases from J, with 16 bases between. Germline CDR1 MGHRA, CDR2 YSYEKL. This CDR3 is built from 15 residues. CDR3 DNA sequence: TGCGCCAGCAGCCAAGGGGTCGGGGGGCAGAGAAAACTGTTTTTT. This gives the protein CASSQGVGGQRKLFF.

This rearrangement joins TRBV7-9 to TRBJ1-2; 11 bases line up with TRBD1. CDR3 length equals 14 residues. Germline CDR1 SEHNR, CDR2 FQNEAQ (reference sequence). Unmatched junction bases numbered 5, after V lost 5 bases and J lost 6 bases. CDR3 residues: CASSPGQGADGYTF. The CDR3 DNA reads as TGTGCCAGCAGCCCTGGACAGGGGGCAGATGGCTACACCTTC.

The chain has TRBV6-6 and TRBJ2-7; a possible D gene is TRBD1 (5 bases). The V and J ends lost 0 bases and 4 bases respectively, with 16 bases between them. CDR3 length: 16 amino acids. Germline CDR1 MNHNY, CDR2 SVGAGI (reference sequence). CDR3 sequence: CASSYSAAGRFYEQYF. The CDR3 bases are TGTGCCAGCAGTTACTCCGCGGCAGGGCGTTTTTACGAGCAGTACTTC.

This chain links TRBV5-4 with TRBJ1-2, with TRBD1 as a possible D gene (5 bases). Deletions cut 2 bases from V and 1 base from J, with 9 bases between. The CDR3 consists of 14 residues. CDR1 SGHNT and CDR2 YYREEE come from the germline V gene (reference sequence). This chain's CDR3 is CASSFPRDNYGYTF. DNA for the CDR3: TGTGCCAGCAGCTTCCCCAGGGATAACTATGGCTACACCTTC.